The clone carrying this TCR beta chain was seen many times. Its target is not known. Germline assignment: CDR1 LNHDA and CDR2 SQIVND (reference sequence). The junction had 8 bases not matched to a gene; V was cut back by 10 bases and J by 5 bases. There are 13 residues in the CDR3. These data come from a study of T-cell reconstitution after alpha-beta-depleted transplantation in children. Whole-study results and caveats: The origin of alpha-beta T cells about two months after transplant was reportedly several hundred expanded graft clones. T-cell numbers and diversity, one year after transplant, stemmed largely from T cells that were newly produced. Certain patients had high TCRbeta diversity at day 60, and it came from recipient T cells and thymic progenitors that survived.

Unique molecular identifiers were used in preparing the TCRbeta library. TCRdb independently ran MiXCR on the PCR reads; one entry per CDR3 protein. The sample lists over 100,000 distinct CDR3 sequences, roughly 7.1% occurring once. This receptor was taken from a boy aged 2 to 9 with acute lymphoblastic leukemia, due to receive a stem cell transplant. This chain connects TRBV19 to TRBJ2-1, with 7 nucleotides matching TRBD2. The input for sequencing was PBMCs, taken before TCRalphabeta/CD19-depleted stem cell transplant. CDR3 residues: CATRSAGDNEQFF. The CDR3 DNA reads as TGTGCCACCCGGTCGGCGGGGGACAATGAGCAGTTCTTC.